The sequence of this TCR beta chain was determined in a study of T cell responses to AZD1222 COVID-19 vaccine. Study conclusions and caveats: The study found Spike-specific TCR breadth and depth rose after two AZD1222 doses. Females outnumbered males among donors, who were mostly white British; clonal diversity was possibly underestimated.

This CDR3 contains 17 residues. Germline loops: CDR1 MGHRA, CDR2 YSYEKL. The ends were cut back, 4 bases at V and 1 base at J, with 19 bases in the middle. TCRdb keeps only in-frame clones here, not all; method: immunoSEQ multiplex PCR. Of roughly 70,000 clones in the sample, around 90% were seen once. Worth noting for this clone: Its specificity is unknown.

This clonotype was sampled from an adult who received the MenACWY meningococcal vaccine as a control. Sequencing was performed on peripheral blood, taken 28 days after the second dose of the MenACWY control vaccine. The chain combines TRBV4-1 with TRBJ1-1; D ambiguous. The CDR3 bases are TGCGCCAGCAGCCCCCAGGAGATTGGGGTGTCGAACACTGAAGCTTTCTTT. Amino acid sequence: CASSPQEIGVSNTEAFF.